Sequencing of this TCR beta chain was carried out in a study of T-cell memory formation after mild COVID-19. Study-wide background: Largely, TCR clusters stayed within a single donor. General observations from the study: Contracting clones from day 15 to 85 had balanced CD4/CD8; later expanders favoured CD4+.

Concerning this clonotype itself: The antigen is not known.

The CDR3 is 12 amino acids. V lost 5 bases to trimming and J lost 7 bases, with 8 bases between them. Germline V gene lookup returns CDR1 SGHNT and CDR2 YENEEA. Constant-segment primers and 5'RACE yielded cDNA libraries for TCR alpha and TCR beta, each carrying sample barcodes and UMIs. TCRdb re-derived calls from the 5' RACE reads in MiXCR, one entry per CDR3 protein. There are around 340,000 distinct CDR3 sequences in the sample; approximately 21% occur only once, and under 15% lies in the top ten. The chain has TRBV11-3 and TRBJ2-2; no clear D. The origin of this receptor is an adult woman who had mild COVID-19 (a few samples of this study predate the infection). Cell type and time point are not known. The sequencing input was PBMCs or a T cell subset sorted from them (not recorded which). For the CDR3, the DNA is TGTGCCAGCAGCCCGGACCACGGGGAGCTGTTTTTT. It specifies CASSPDHGELFF.